A single sample gave rise to the 3 T cell receptor beta chains below, sequenced in a study of blood T cell repertoires in COVID-19. Libraries were prepared by immunoSEQ multiplex PCR; TCRdb keeps only in-frame clonotypes and omits some of them. The sample carries around 250,000 clones, roughly 88% recorded once. Specimen: PBMCs or T cells enriched from blood (not recorded which). The receptor set was obtained from a woman between 50 and 59 years old who had recovered from COVID-19.

V and J are TRBV12-3 or TRBV12-4 and TRBJ2-7; D is possibly TRBD2 (6 bases). The CDR3 runs to 12 residues. V was clipped by 8 bases and J by 0 bases, with 8 bases between them. DNA of the CDR3: TGTGCCAGCTCCGGGAGCTCCTACGAGCAGTACTTC. Its translation is CASSGSSYEQYF.

The genes are TRBV27 and TRBJ2-3, with a possible D match to TRBD1 (6 bases). CDR3 length: 16 residues. CDR1 and CDR2 from the germline V gene are MNHEY and SMNVEV (reference sequence). With 4 bases removed from V and 0 bases from J, the gap between germline ends came to 14 bases. The CDR3 region has the DNA TGTGCCAGCAGTTCTCTCAGGGGTATTAGCACAGATACGCAGTATTTT. This sequence encodes CASSSLRGISTDTQYF.

The genes are TRBV27 and TRBJ1-6; 9 bases match TRBD1. Unmatched junction bases numbered 7, after V lost 9 bases and J lost 7 bases. The CDR3 contains 14 residues. Germline-derived CDR1 and CDR2 are MNHEY and SMNVEV (reference sequence). The CDR3 DNA sequence: TGTGCCAGTTGTAGGGGACAGGGCAATTCACCCCTCCACTTT. Amino acids: CASCRGQGNSPLHF.